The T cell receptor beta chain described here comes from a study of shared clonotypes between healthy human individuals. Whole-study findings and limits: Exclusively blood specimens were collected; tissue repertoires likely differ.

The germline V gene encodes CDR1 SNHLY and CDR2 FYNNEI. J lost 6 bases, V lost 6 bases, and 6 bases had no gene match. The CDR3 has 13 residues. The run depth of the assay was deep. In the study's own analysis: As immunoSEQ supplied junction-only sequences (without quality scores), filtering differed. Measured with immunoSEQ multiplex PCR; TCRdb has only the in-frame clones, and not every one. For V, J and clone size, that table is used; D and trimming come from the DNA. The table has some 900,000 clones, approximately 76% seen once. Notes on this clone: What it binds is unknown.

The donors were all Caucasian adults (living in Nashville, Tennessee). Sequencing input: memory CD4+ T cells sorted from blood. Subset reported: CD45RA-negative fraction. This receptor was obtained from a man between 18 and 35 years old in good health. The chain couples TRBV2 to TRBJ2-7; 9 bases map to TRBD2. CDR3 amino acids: CASSSSGMGEQYF. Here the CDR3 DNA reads TGTGCCAGCAGCTCTAGCGGGATGGGCGAGCAGTACTTC.